The entry that follows covers one T cell receptor beta chain sequence. After removal of 1 base from V and 5 bases from J, the junction contained 1 base not matched to a gene. The CDR3 totals 15 residues. Germline values: CDR1 SGHVS, CDR2 FNYEAQ. The data belong to a study of blood T cell repertoires in COVID-19. Here immunoSEQ multiplex PCR was the method, and the copy in TCRdb shows in-frame clones only, minus some. Of about 330,000 clones in the sample, roughly 86% were seen once. This clonotype was sampled from a woman aged 30 to 39 who had recovered from COVID-19. The chain combines TRBV7-6 with TRBJ1-6; 8 positions match TRBD1. The specimen was PBMCs or T cells enriched from blood (not recorded which). This chain's CDR3 is CASSLDRGDNSPLHF. CDR3 DNA sequence: TGTGCCAGCAGCTTAGACAGGGGGGATAATTCACCCCTCCACTTT.